Below, 14 T cell receptor beta chains from the same sample are listed, as sequenced in a study of Graves' ophthalmopathy and Graves' hyperthyroidism. The sequenced template was RNA, covering the TCR beta CDR3 region. HTBI-primed RT-PCR formed the first round, and a multiplex PCR formed the second. TCRdb re-called the multiplex PCR reads through MiXCR, storing one row per CDR3 protein. The table includes 40,000 to 45,000 distinct CDR3 sequences, approximately 52% detected once. The sample comprised peripheral blood. The receptors were sampled from an adult man with Graves' ophthalmopathy.

This clonotype was seen at least ten times. The V call is TRBV6-2 or TRBV6-3, the J call TRBJ1-2; a weak D match, TRBD1 (5 bases). There are 14 residues in the CDR3. Trimming removed 6 bases from V and 6 bases from J, with 17 bases in between. The germline V gene encodes CDR1 MNHEY and CDR2 SVGEGT. CDR3 DNA sequence: TGTGCCAGCAGAGACCCGGGACGGCCCGATGGCTACACCTTC. Translating it yields CASRDPGRPDGYTF.

Many counts were recorded for this clonotype. This rearrangement joins TRBV28 to TRBJ2-3; D is perhaps TRBD1 or TRBD2 (6 bases each). The CDR3 is made up of 14 amino acids. Germline CDR1 reads MDHEN; CDR2 reads SYDVKM. With 6 bases removed from V and 6 bases from J, the gap between germline ends came to 16 bases. As DNA, the CDR3 is TGTGCCAGCAGCTCTCCCGGGGGCGGGGATACGCAGTATTTT. Translating it yields CASSSPGGGDTQYF.

The chain combines TRBV15 with TRBJ1-4, with D unclear. The V gene's germline CDR1 is LNHNV and CDR2 YYDKDF (reference sequence). With 3 bases removed from V and 7 bases from J, the gap between germline ends came to 6 bases. The CDR3 loop spans 12 amino acids. CDR3 nucleotides: TGTGCCACCAGCAGGGACTTTGAAAAACTGTTTTTT. Its protein is CATSRDFEKLFF.

The chain has TRBV6-2 or TRBV6-3 and TRBJ2-1; 9 positions agree with TRBD2. This CDR3 contains 14 residues. The germline gives CDR1 MNHEY, CDR2 SVGEGT. V lost 6 bases, J lost 12 bases, and 12 bases stayed unmatched. The CDR3 here is CASRSGGFADTQFF. Here the CDR3 DNA reads TGTGCCAGCAGGAGCGGGGGGTTTGCAGATACGCAGTTCTTC.

The chain employs TRBV6-5 and TRBJ1-5; maybe TRBD1 (5 bases). V was trimmed by 5 bases and J by 1 base, leaving 12 bases between them. Per the germline V gene, CDR1 is MNHEY and CDR2 is SVGAGI. This CDR3 contains 15 residues. The CDR3 loop is CASSAERGSNQPQHF. CDR3 in DNA: TGTGCCAGCAGTGCTGAGCGGGGGAGCAATCAGCCCCAGCATTTT.

In its sample, this clonotype is medium-sized (0.01 to 0.1%). This rearrangement joins TRBV10-1 to TRBJ2-3; D unclear. From germline, CDR1 is WNHNN and CDR2 SYGVQD (reference sequence). The CDR3 is made up of 11 amino acids. V lost 6 bases and J lost 2, with 3 bases in between. Here the CDR3 DNA reads TGCGCCAGCAGCAACACAGATACGCAGTATTTT. The encoded protein is CASSNTDTQYF.

The chain joins TRBV2 to TRBJ1-1, with TRBD1 as a possible D gene (6 bases). This CDR3 has 15 amino acids. The germline gives CDR1 SNHLY, CDR2 FYNNEI. V lost 8 bases, J lost 0 bases, and 16 bases lay in between. CDR3 DNA: TGTGCCAGCGGCCAGGACAGCGGAGTGAACACTGAAGCTTTCTTT. Its protein product is CASGQDSGVNTEAFF.

The chain joins TRBV2 to TRBJ2-7; D is ambiguous. This CDR3 region has 14 residues. Germline loops: CDR1 SNHLY, CDR2 FYNNEI. V was cut by 3 bases and J by 0 bases, with 9 bases left in between. CDR3 sequence reads: CASSEVDSSYEQYF. DNA for the CDR3: TGTGCCAGCAGTGAGGTGGATAGCTCCTACGAGCAGTACTTC.

The chain employs TRBV7-3 and TRBJ2-2; 7 positions agree with TRBD2. CDR3 size: 15 residues. Germline V gene lookup returns CDR1 SGHTA and CDR2 FQGTGA. Unmatched junction bases numbered 9, after V lost 4 bases and J lost 7 bases. The CDR3: CASSSAAGAGGELFF. The CDR3 coding sequence is TGTGCCAGCAGCTCGGCGGCGGGAGCGGGCGGGGAGCTGTTTTTT.

This chain uses TRBV7-6 with TRBJ2-4; TRBD1 matches 7 bases. The CDR3 consists of 15 residues. J lost 5 bases, V lost 0 bases, and 4 bases had no gene match. Germline assignment: CDR1 SGHVS and CDR2 FNYEAQ. CDR3 coding DNA: TGTGCCAGCAGCTTAGCCCCAGGGGGTCAAAACATTCAGTACTTC. Encoded protein: CASSLAPGGQNIQYF.

This clonotype occurred many times. This chain connects TRBV4-1 to TRBJ2-5; tentatively, D is TRBD2 (5 bases). Trimming stripped 0 bases from V and 4 bases from J, with 9 bases between. The CDR3 totals 14 residues. The germline V gene encodes CDR1 MGHRA and CDR2 YSYEKL. CDR3 coding DNA: TGCGCCAGCAGCCAAGATCCTAGCCGAGAGACCCAGTACTTC. Translating gives CASSQDPSRETQYF.

This clonotype was recorded at least ten times. The V call is TRBV7-3, the J call TRBJ2-2; D possibly corresponds to TRBD1 (6 bases). Trimming removed 5 bases from V and 7 bases from J, with 11 bases in between. Germline CDR1 and CDR2: SGHTA and FQGTGA. The CDR3 consists of 13 residues. CDR3 residues: CASSPQGYGELFF. As DNA, the CDR3 is TGTGCCAGCAGCCCGCAGGGGTACGGGGAGCTGTTTTTT. Filled out from reference TRBV7-3 and TRBJ2-2, the complete variable domain reads GAGVSQTPSNKVTEKGKYVELRCDPISGHTALYWYRQSLGQGPEFLIYFQGTGAADDSGLPNDRFFAVRPEGSVSTLKIQRTERGDSAVYLCASSPQGYGELFFGEGSRLTVL.

Comments on this clonotype: The junction departs from germline at one end; a sequencing error may be responsible. This sequence joins TRBV2 and TRBJ2-7; D ambiguous. Germline assignment: CDR1 SNHLY and CDR2 FYNNEI. This CDR3 is 15 amino acids long. The CDR3 DNA follows: TGCGCCAGCACGCCCCCCCCGGACGCAACCTACGAGCAGTACTTC. The encoded protein is CASTPPPDATYEQYF. The full variable domain, rest sourced from reference TRBV2 and TRBJ2-7, is EPEVTQTPSHQVTQMGQEVILRCVPISNHLYFYWYRQILGQKVEFLVSFYNNEISEKSEIFDDQFSVERPDGSNFTLKIRSTKLEDSAMYFCASTPPPDATYEQYFGPGTRLTVT.

The chain couples TRBV5-1 to TRBJ1-1; TRBD1 aligns across 11 bases. CDR1 is SGHRS, CDR2 YFSETQ, per germline. The CDR3 loop spans 15 amino acids. V dropped 4 bases and J dropped 1; count of bases not matched to a gene: 3. CDR3 DNA sequence: TGCGCCAGCAGCGGGGACAGGGGGGCGAACACTGAAGCTTTCTTT. This gives the protein CASSGDRGANTEAFF.